The rows below give T cell receptor beta chains drawn from one sample of a study of shared clonotypes between healthy human individuals. The method was immunoSEQ multiplex PCR; TCRdb's version includes in-frame clones alone and lacks a portion of them. The sample contains some 1.5 million clones, nearly 99% of which appear only once. Source material: naive CD4+ T cells sorted from blood. These receptors were taken from a young man in good health. CDR3s include the opening cysteine and the closing phenylalanine or tryptophan. The size entry is marked missing in some rows and otherwise reads once, few, many or a size class.

j_call	clone_size	v_call	cdr3_aa
TRBJ2-5	.	TRBV11-2	CASSLMDRQETQYF
TRBJ1-5	.	TRBV6-1	CASSKGARDSSNQPQHF
TRBJ2-1	.	TRBV7-9	CASSGWTESSYNEQFF
TRBJ2-1	.	TRBV7-9	CASSLAPVVGTSYSNEQFF
TRBJ1-2	.	TRBV9	CASSSTGQGARYGYTF
TRBJ2-3	.	TRBV6-4	CASSDSFSGSTDTQYF
TRBJ2-7	.	TRBV5-1	CASSLGSGILYEQYF
TRBJ1-3	.	TRBV9	CASSADVPSGNTIYF
TRBJ2-3	.	TRBV11-2	CASSLVRAPTDTQYF
TRBJ2-7	.	TRBV28	CASSSSAGTTYEQYF
TRBJ2-7	.	TRBV9	CASSLQPGMGYEQYF
TRBJ1-1	.	TRBV7-9	CASSLSQGGLEAFF
TRBJ2-5	.	TRBV15	CATSRVGRQGQETQYF
TRBJ2-1	.	TRBV19	CASSIEATGVYNEQFF
TRBJ2-3	.	TRBV18	CASSPRSGSTDTQYF
TRBJ2-5	.	TRBV5-1	CASSQTADQGTQYF
TRBJ1-4	once	TRBV9	CASSVGYGTGEKLFF
TRBJ2-1	.	TRBV18	CASSPLSEGFNEQFF
TRBJ2-5	.	TRBV9	CASSVAGAGGQETQYF
TRBJ2-3	.	TRBV6-5	CASSYEAANTDTQYF
TRBJ2-7	.	TRBV29-1	CSVGTGTGALEQYF
TRBJ1-4	.	TRBV18	CASSYMTAAENEKLFF
TRBJ2-3	.	TRBV5-5	CASSLEWPASSTDTQYF
TRBJ1-2	.	TRBV27	CASSHWDRGPRGYTF
TRBJ2-2	.	TRBV7-7	CASALAINTGELFF
TRBJ2-2	.	TRBV18	CASGQVRNTGELFF
TRBJ2-5	.	TRBV7-8	CASSRDRTQETQYF
.	.	TRBV20-1	CSAIIIHEQYF
TRBJ1-4	.	TRBV7-9	CASSLGRDGRWDEKLFF
TRBJ1-5	.	TRBV9	CASSVEGIRNQPQHF
TRBJ2-7	.	TRBV7-3	CASSLGTLDGGYEQYF
TRBJ1-5	.	TRBV19	CASSITGKNQPQHF
TRBJ2-3	.	TRBV5-4	CASSLRGRLTDTQYF
TRBJ1-2	.	TRBV6-5	CASSRGGTFAGYTF
TRBJ1-5	.	TRBV9	CASSVEGSSTQHF
TRBJ2-5	.	TRBV19	CASICIWTRETQYF
TRBJ1-1	once	TRBV18	CASSQSGAYTEAFF
TRBJ2-7	.	TRBV30	CAWSWDYEQYF
TRBJ2-1	.	TRBV5-6	CASSSSGGEGYNEQFF
TRBJ2-2	.	TRBV19	CASSRLTGQFTGELFF
TRBJ2-2	once	TRBV25-1	CASSESVKAGELFF
TRBJ2-1	.	TRBV19	CASSYLFAGTSGRVGYNEQFF
TRBJ1-1	once	TRBV7-6	CASSSRDTGNTEAFF
TRBJ2-1	.	TRBV7-2	CASSFPKAGSSSYNEQFF
TRBJ2-1	.	TRBV9	CASTPRSSGSSYNEQFF
TRBJ2-7	.	TRBV5-4	CASSEPGQLAYEQYF
TRBJ2-1	.	TRBV30	CALIAGRSEQFF
TRBJ2-5	.	TRBV29-1	CSVSGQRQETQYF
TRBJ2-2	.	TRBV27	CATTEGNTGELFF